These 3 T cell receptor beta chains share one sample of origin, sequenced in a study of blood T cell repertoires in COVID-19 (TCRdb year 2020). The library was produced with the immunoSEQ multiplex PCR assay. TCRdb obtained this table from immuneACCESS and retained in-frame rearrangements with V and J assigned. These tables miss some clones; where compared with another copy, unresolved V genes account for less than half of the shortfall, and the remainder is unexplained. The sample contains hundreds of thousands of clones, around 87% of them found a single time. Clones ranked in the top ten supply under 3% of the sample. The material sequenced was peripheral blood. The receptor source for this set is a woman aged 55-70 years with COVID-19, enrolled during active disease.

This chain links TRBV4-1 with TRBJ2-3; D unclear. V lost 4 bases, J lost 5 bases, and 13 bases lay in between. Germline CDR1 MGHRA, CDR2 YSYEKL. The CDR3 sequence is 14 residues long. The CDR3 is CASSLGEARDTQYF. CDR3 DNA sequence: TGCGCCAGCAGCCTGGGTGAGGCGAGAGATACGCAGTATTTT.

This chain connects TRBV7-2 to TRBJ2-5, with 7 positions matching TRBD1. Unmatched junction bases numbered 11, after V lost 5 bases and J lost 5 bases. Germline V CDR1 and CDR2: SGHTA, FQGNSA. The CDR3 is made up of 15 amino acids. Here the CDR3 DNA reads TGTGCCAGCAGCCCCAGACAGGGAATGTTTGAGACCCAGTACTTC. This encodes CASSPRQGMFETQYF.

This chain joins TRBV19 and TRBJ2-7, with 7 bases lining up with TRBD1. The CDR3 has 13 residues. After removal of 8 bases from V and 7 bases from J, the junction contained 11 bases not matched to a gene. Germline assignment: CDR1 LNHDA and CDR2 SQIVND (reference sequence). This CDR3 is CASSLQATGEQYF. For the CDR3, the DNA is TGTGCCAGTTCCCTTCAAGCGACAGGGGAGCAGTACTTC.